This TCR beta chain appears in the sequencing data of a study of cytotoxic CD8 clonotypes in ibrutinib-treated CLL. Clones were sequenced by immunoSEQ multiplex PCR, and TCRdb holds only the in-frame ones, with some missing. The table includes about 160,000 clones, roughly 88% detected once. Germline V gene sequence: CDR1 LNHDA, CDR2 SQIVND (reference sequence). The CDR3 runs to 12 residues. V shed 8 bases and J shed 5 bases, with 12 bases lying between them. Concerning this clone itself: Its antigen is still unknown.

Findings of the study overall: On treatment, the uncommon public clonotypes contracted or remained stable. Patients had baseline clonality above age-matched healthy donors, and this clonality moved with circulating CD8+ T-cell counts. Sustained-remission and progressing patients had different sampling times. Clonality went up at ibrutinib response and then declined back toward baseline at progression.

The chain combines TRBV19 with TRBJ1-1, with TRBD1 as a possible D gene (5 bases). The specimen comprised PBMCs, sampled at disease progression, from a patient treated with ibrutinib. This receptor was identified in a human donor with chronic lymphocytic leukemia. The CDR3 loop is CASDGGGTEAFF. The CDR3 nucleotides are TGTGCCAGTGACGGGGGAGGGACTGAAGCTTTCTTT.